The clone carrying this T cell receptor beta chain has only a few counts. This sample is drawn from a study of response to subunit inactivated influenza vaccine. The CDR3 runs 15 residues. V gave up 5 bases and J gave up 2 bases, with 13 bases separating them. Germline V gene lookup returns CDR1 SQVTM and CDR2 ANQGSEA. TCRdb independently ran MiXCR on the RT-PCR reads; one entry per CDR3 protein. The sample consists of some 550,000 distinct CDR3 sequences, around 25% of them appearing once. The same sample was also used in a study of T cells expressing NK-cell markers. From that paper: With UMIs, 5'RACE template switching was used to make TCR beta cDNA. Repertoire data for TCR beta were derived from sorted T cells (CD3+CD56+NKG2C+, CD3+CD56+NKG2C- and CD3+CD56-NKG2C+). The eight sequenced donors comprised seven who were HCMV-seropositive and one who was seronegative. There were four donors in whom these clonotypes also led the CD3+CD56-NKG2C+ fraction.

The rearrangement uses TRBV29-1 and TRBJ2-6; D might be TRBD1 or TRBD2, each matching 5 bases. This specimen was CD4+ T cells sorted from PBMCs, taken roughly 12 days after vaccination. This TCR derives from a man aged 50-60 years who received an inactivated influenza vaccine. CDR3 nucleotide sequence: TGCAGCGTTTGGGACGGGGCGGCTGGGGCCAACGTCCTGACTTTC. Its protein is CSVWDGAAGANVLTF. Filled out from reference TRBV29-1 and TRBJ2-6, the complete variable domain reads SAVISQKPSRDICQRGTSLTIQCQVDSQVTMMFWYRQQPGQSLTLIATANQGSEATYESGFVIDKFPISRPNLTFSTLTVSNMSPEDSSIYLCSVWDGAAGANVLTFGAGSRLTVL.